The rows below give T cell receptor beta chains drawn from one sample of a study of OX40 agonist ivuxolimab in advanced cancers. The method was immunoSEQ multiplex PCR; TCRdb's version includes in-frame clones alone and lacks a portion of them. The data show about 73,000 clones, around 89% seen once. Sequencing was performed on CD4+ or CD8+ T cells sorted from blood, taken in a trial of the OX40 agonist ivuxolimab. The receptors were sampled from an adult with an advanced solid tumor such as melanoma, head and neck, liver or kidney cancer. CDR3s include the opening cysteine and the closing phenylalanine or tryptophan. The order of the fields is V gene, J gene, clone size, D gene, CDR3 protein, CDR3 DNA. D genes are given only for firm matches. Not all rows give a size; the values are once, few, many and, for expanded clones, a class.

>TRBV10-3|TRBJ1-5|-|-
CAISEPGNNQPQHF
TGTGCCATCAGTGAGCCAGGGAACAATCAGCCCCAGCATTTT
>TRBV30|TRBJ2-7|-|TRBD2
CAWSEMGRVSYEQYF
TGTGCCTGGAGTGAGATGGGGAGGGTCTCCTACGAGCAGTACTTC
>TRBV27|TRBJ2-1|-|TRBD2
CASSENSGRWNEQFF
TGTGCCAGCAGTGAAAATAGCGGGAGGTGGAATGAGCAGTTCTTC
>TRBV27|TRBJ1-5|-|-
CASRPARASNQPQHF
TGTGCCAGCAGACCTGCCAGGGCTAGCAATCAGCCCCAGCATTTT
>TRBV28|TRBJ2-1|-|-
CASSLLLGAQLYNEQFF
TGTGCCAGCAGTTTACTTCTTGGGGCACAACTGTACAATGAGCAGTTCTTC
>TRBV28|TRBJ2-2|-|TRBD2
CASILAGGTGELFF
TGTGCCAGCATTCTAGCGGGGGGCACCGGGGAGCTGTTTTTT
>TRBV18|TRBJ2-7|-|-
CASSPPATYEQYF
TGTGCCAGCTCACCACCGGCTACCTACGAGCAGTACTTC
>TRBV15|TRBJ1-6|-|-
CATSRVGRNSPLHF
TGTGCCACCAGCAGAGTGGGGAGAAATTCACCCCTCCACTTT
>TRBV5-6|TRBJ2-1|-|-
CASSLLGNEQFF
TGTGCCAGCAGCTTGTTGGGCAATGAGCAGTTCTTC
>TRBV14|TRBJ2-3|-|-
CASSQLGPNTDTQYF
TGTGCCAGCAGCCAATTGGGACCAAATACAGATACGCAGTATTTT
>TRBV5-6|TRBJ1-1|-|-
CASSRDGNTEAFF
TGTGCCAGCAGCCGGGACGGGAACACTGAAGCTTTCTTT
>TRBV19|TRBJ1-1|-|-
CASREGGNAEAFF
TGTGCCAGTCGGGAGGGCGGGAACGCTGAAGCTTTCTTT
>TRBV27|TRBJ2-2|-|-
CASSPGLGPDGELFF
TGTGCCAGCAGTCCAGGGTTGGGACCGGACGGGGAGCTGTTTTTT
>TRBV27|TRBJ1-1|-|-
CASSLSGVGNTEAFF
TGTGCCAGCAGTTTATCAGGGGTCGGGAACACTGAAGCTTTCTTT
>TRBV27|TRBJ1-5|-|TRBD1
CASSLGGGMPQHF
TGTGCCAGCAGTTTAGGAGGGGGCATGCCCCAGCATTTT
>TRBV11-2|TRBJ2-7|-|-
CASSPPGPEQYF
TGTGCCAGCTCACCCCCGGGGCCCGAGCAGTACTTC
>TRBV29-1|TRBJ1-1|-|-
CSERSSINTEAFF
TGCAGCGAGAGGTCCTCGATTAACACTGAAGCTTTCTTT
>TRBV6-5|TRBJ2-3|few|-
CASSWRLSGSTDTQYF
TGTGCCAGCAGTTGGAGATTGTCGGGAAGCACAGATACGCAGTATTTT
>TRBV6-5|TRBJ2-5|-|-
CASSRGQETQYF
TGTGCCAGCAGTCGGGGCCAAGAGACCCAGTACTTC
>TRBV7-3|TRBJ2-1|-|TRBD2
CASSFAPGLGVRDEQFF
TGTGCCAGCAGCTTTGCTCCGGGACTAGGTGTAAGGGATGAGCAGTTCTTC
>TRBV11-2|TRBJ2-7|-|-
CASSPPTDEQYF
TGTGCCAGCAGCCCTCCCACGGACGAGCAGTACTTC
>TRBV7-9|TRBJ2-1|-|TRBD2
CASSGRGSSGNEQFF
TGTGCCAGCAGCGGTCGCGGGTCTAGCGGTAATGAGCAGTTCTTC